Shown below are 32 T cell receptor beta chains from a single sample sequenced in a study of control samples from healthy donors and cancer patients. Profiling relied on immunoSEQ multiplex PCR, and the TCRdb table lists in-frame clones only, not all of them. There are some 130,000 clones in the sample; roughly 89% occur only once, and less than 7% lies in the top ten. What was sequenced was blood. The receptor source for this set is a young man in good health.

CDR3 DNA sequence: TGTGCCAGCAGTGAAGTCAGGAGCTCCTACGAGCAGTACTTC. This encodes CASSEVRSSYEQYF. The chain links TRBV6-1 to TRBJ2-7; D gene unclear. This CDR3 is built from 14 residues. Germline assignment: CDR1 MNHNS and CDR2 SASEGT. Trimming removed 1 base at V and 0 bases at J, with 7 bases between.

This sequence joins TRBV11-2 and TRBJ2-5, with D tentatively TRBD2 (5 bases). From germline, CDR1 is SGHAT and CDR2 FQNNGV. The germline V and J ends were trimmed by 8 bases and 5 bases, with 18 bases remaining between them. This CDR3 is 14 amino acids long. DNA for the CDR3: TGTGCCAGCCAGAGGTCCCCCGGCGGGGAGACCCAGTACTTC. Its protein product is CASQRSPGGETQYF.

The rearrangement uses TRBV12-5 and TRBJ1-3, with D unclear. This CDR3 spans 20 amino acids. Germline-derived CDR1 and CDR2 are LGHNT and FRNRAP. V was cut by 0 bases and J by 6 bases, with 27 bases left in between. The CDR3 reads CASGLVSLLEGWSYVNTIYF. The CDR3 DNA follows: TGTGCTAGTGGTTTGGTATCGTTATTAGAGGGCTGGTCGTATGTAAACACCATATATTTT.

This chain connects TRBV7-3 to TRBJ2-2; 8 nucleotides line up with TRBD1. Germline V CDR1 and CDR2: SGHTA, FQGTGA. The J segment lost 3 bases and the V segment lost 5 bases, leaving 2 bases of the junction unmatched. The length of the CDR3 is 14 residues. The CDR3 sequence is CASSTGGHTGELFF. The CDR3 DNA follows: TGTGCCAGCAGCACAGGGGGACACACCGGGGAGCTGTTTTTT.

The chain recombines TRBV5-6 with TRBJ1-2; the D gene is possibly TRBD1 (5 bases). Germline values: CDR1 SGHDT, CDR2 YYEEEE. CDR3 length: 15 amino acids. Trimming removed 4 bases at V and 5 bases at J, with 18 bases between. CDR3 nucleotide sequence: TGTGCCAGCAGCCAGCAACAGGTACCCCTTTATGGCTACACCTTC. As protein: CASSQQQVPLYGYTF.

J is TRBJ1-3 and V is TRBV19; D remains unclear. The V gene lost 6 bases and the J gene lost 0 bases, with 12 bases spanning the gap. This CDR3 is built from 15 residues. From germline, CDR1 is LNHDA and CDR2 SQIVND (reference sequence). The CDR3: CASRGQEISGNTIYF. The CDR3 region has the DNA TGTGCCAGTAGGGGTCAGGAGATCTCTGGAAACACCATATATTTT.

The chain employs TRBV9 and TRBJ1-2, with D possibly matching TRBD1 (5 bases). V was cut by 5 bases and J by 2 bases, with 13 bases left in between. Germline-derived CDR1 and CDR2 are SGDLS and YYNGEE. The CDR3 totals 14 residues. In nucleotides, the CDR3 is TGTGCCAGCAGTGCTACAGGTCGGAACTATGGCTACACCTTC. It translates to CASSATGRNYGYTF.

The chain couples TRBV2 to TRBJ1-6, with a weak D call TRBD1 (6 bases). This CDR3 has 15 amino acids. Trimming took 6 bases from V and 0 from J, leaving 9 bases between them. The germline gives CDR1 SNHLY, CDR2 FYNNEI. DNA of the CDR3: TGTGCCAGCAGAGGACAGAGCTCCTATAATTCACCCCTCCACTTT. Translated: CASRGQSSYNSPLHF.

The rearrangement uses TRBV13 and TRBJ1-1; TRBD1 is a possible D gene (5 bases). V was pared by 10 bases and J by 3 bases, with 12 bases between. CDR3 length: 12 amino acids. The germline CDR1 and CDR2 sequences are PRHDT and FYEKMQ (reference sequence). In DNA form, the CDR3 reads TGTGCCATCCGGAGGGGTTACACTGAAGCTTTCTTT. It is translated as CAIRRGYTEAFF.

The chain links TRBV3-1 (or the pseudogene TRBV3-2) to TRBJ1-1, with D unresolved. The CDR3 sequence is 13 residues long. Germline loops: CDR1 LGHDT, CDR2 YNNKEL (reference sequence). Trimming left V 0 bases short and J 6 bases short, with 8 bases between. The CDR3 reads CASSQDSIPEAFF. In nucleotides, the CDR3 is TGTGCCAGCAGCCAAGATAGTATTCCTGAAGCTTTCTTT.

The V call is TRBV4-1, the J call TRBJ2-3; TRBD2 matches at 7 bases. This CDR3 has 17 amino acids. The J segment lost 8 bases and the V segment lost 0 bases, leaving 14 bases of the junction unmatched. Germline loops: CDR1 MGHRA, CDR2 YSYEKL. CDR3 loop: CASSQEGYGLDLGTQYF. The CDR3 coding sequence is TGCGCCAGCAGCCAAGAAGGGTACGGACTAGACCTTGGTACGCAGTATTTT.

The CDR3 region is CASSSRVRGSYEQYF. CDR3 DNA sequence: TGTGCCAGCAGCTCCAGGGTCCGGGGGTCCTACGAGCAGTACTTC. The rearrangement joins TRBV5-5 to TRBJ2-7, with D possibly matching TRBD2 (6 bases). The CDR3 length is 15 residues. Germline loops: CDR1 SGHKS, CDR2 YYEKEE (reference sequence). Trimming removed 3 bases from V and 1 base from J, with 14 bases in between.

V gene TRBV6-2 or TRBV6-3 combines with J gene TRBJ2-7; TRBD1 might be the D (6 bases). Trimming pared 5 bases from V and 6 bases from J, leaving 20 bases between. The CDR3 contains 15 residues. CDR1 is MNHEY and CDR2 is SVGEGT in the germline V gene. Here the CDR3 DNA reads TGTGCCAGCAGTACCCGTGAGGGGGTCACCGTCGAGCAGTACTTC. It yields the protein CASSTREGVTVEQYF.

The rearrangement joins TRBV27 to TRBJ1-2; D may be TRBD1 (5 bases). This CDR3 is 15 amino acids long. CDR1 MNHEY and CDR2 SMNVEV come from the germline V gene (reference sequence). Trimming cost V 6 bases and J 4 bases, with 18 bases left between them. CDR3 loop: CASSFGTAPSYGYTF. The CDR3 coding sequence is TGTGCCAGCAGCTTCGGGACGGCGCCGTCCTATGGCTACACCTTC.

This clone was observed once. This CDR3 reads CASSRAGTGLNYGYTF. The CDR3 DNA reads TGTGCCAGCAGCCGCGCCGGGACAGGACTTAACTATGGCTACACCTTC. The gene calls are TRBV7-9 and TRBJ1-2; TRBD1 aligns across 8 bases. Trimming cost V 5 bases and J 1 base; bases outside gene matches: 9. This CDR3 is built from 16 residues. Germline CDR1 SEHNR, CDR2 FQNEAQ (reference sequence).

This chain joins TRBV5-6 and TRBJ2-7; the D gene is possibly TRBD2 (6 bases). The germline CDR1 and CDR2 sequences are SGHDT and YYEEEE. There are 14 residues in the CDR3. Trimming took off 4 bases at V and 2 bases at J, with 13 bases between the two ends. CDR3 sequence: CASSPWTIPYEQYF. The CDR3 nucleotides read TGTGCCAGCAGCCCGTGGACTATCCCCTACGAGCAGTACTTC.

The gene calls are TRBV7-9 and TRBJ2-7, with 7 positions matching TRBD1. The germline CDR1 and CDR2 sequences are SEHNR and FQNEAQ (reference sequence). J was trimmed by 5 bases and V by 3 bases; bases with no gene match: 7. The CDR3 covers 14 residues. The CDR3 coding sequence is TGTGCCAGCAGCTTGCAGGACAGGTCTCACGAGCAGTACTTC. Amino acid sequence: CASSLQDRSHEQYF.

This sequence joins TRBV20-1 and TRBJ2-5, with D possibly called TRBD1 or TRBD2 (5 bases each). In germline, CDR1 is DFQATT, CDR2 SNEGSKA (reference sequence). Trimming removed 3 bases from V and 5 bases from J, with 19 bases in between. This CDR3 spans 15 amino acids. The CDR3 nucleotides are TGCAGTGCTAGTGGTGACCTTGGCAGGGAGGAGACCCAGTACTTC. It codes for CSASGDLGREETQYF.

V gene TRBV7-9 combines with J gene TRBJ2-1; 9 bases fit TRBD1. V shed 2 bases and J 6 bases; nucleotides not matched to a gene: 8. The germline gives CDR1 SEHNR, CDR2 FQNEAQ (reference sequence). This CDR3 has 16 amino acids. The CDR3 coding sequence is TGTGCCAGCAGCTTACTTGAGGGACAGGGCCCCAATGAGCAGTTCTTC. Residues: CASSLLEGQGPNEQFF.

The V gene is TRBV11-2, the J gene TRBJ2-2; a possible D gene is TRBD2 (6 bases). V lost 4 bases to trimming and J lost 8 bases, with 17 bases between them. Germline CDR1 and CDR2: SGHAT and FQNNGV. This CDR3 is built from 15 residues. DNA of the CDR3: TGTGCCAGCAGCTCAATAGGAGGGGCTTTAGGGGAGCTGTTTTTT. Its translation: CASSSIGGALGELFF.

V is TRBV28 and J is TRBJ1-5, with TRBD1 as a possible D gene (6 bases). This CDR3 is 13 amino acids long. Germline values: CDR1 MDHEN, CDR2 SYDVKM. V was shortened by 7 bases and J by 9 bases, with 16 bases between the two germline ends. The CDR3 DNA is TGTGCCAGCAATGGGGACATCGGTTCGCCCCAGCATTTT. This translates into CASNGDIGSPQHF. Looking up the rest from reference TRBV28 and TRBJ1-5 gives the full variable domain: DVKVTQSSRYLVKRTGEKVFLECVQDMDHENMFWYRQDPGLGLRLIYFSYDVKMKEKGDIPEGYSVSREKKERFSLILESASTNQTSMYLCASNGDIGSPQHFGDGTRLSIL.

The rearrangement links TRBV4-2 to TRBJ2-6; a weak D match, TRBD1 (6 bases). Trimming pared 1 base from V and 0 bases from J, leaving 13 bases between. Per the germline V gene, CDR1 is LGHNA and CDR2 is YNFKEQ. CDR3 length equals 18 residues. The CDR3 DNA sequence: TGTGCCAGCAGCCAAGGGGAGACAGGTTACTCTGGGGCCAACGTCCTGACTTTC. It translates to CASSQGETGYSGANVLTF.

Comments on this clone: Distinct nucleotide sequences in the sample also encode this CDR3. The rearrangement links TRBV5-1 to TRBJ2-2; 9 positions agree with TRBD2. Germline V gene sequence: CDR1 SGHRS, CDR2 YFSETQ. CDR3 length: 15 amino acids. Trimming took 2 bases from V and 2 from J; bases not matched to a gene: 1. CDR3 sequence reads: CASSFGTSNTGELFF. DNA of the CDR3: TGCGCCAGCAGCTTCGGGACTAGCAACACCGGGGAGCTGTTTTTT.

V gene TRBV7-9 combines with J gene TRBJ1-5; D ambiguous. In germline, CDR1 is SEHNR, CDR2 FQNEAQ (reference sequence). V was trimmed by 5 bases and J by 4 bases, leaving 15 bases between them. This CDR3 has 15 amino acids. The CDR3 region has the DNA TGTGCCAGCAGCCCATTATTGAGTGGGAATCAGCCCCAGCATTTT. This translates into CASSPLLSGNQPQHF.

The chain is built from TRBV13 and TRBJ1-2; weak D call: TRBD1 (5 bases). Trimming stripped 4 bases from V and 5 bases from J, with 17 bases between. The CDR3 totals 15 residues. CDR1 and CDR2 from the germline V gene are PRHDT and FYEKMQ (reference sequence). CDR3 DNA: TGTGCCAGCAGCTCGCGACAGCCCGTGAGATATGGCTACACCTTC. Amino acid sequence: CASSSRQPVRYGYTF. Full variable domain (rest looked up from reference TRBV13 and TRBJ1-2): AAGVIQSPRHLIKEKRETATLKCYPIPRHDTVYWYQQGPGQDPQFLISFYEKMQSDKGSIPDRFSAQQFSDYHSELNMSSLELGDSALYFCASSSRQPVRYGYTFGSGTRLTVV.

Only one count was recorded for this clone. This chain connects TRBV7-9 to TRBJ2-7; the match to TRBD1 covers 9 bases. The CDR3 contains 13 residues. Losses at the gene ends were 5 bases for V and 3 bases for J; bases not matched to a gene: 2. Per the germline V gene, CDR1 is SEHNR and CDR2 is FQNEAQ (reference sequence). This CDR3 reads CASSPDRGYEQYF. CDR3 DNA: TGTGCCAGCAGCCCGGACAGGGGCTACGAGCAGTACTTC.

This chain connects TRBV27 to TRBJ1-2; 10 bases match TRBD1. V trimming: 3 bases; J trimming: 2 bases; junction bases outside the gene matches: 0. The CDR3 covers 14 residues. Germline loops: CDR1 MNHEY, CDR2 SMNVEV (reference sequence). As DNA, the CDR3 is TGTGCCAGCAGTTTGACAGGGGGCAACTATGGCTACACCTTC. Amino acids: CASSLTGGNYGYTF.

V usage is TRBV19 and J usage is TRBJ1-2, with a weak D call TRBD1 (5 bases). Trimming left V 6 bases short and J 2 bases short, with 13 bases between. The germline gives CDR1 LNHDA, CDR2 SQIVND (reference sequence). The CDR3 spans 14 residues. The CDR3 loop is CASRGVALNYGYTF. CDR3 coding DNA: TGTGCCAGTAGAGGGGTAGCCCTAAACTATGGCTACACCTTC.

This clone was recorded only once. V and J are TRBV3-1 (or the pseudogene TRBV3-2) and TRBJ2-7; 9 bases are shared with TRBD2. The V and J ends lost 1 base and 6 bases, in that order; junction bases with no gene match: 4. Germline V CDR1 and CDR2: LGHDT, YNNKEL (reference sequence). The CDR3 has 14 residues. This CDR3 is CASSQALRGGEQYF. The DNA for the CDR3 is TGTGCCAGCAGCCAAGCTTTGCGGGGGGGCGAGCAGTACTTC.

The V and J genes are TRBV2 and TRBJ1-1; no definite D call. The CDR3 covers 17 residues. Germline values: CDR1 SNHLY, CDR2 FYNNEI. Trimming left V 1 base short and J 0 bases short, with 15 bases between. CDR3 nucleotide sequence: TGTGCCAGCAGTGAAGAGGCAGCAGTGCGCATGAACACTGAAGCTTTCTTT. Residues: CASSEEAAVRMNTEAFF.

The CDR3 DNA follows: TGTGCCAGCAGCCCCCACCGACAGGGTCGAGGGGCCAAAAACATTCAGTACTTC. Amino acid sequence: CASSPHRQGRGAKNIQYF. This chain links TRBV5-4 with TRBJ2-4; 7 bases map to TRBD1. CDR3 length: 18 amino acids. Germline CDR1 is SGHNT and CDR2 is YYREEE (reference sequence). V shed 4 bases, J shed 1 base, and the junction held 14 bases outside the gene matches.

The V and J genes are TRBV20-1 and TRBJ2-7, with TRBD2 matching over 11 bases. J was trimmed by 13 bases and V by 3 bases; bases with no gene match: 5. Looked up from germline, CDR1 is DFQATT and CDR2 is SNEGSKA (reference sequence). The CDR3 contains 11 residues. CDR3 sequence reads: CSARVLAGVYF. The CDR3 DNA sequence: TGCAGTGCTAGGGTACTAGCGGGGGTTTACTTC.